Shown below are 29 T cell receptor beta chains from a single sample sequenced in a study of blood T cell repertoires in COVID-19. Data came from immunoSEQ multiplex PCR; TCRdb stores just in-frame clones and leaves some out. Of some 260,000 clones listed, 75% to 90% are singletons. The sequencing input was PBMCs or T cells enriched from blood (not recorded which). Receptors were obtained from a man aged 40-49 years who had recovered from COVID-19.

The chain carries TRBV19 and TRBJ2-7; 7 nucleotides match TRBD1. CDR3 length: 13 residues. Losses at the gene ends were 8 bases for V and 6 bases for J; bases not matched to a gene: 10. CDR1 and CDR2 (germline): LNHDA, SQIVND (reference sequence). CDR3 nucleotide sequence: TGTGCCAGTTCTGGAAGACAGGGCTCCGAGCAGTACTTC. Translating it yields CASSGRQGSEQYF. Using reference TRBV19 and TRBJ2-7 for the parts outside the CDR3, the full variable domain is DGGITQSPKYLFRKEGQNVTLSCEQNLNHDAMYWYRQDPGQGLRLIYYSQIVNDFQKGDIAEGYSVSREKKESFPLTVTSAQKNPTAFYLCASSGRQGSEQYFGPGTRLTVT.

On this clone itself: The sample carries other DNA sequences with the same CDR3. The chain is built from TRBV10-3 and TRBJ1-1; 8 bases fit TRBD1. The CDR3 length is 14 residues. Losses at the gene ends were 4 bases for V and 1 base for J; bases not matched to a gene: 2. Germline lookup yields CDR1 ENHRY and CDR2 SYGVKD. CDR3 sequence: CAISGDRGNTEAFF. CDR3 sequence (DNA): TGTGCCATCAGTGGAGACAGGGGGAACACTGAAGCTTTCTTT.

This sequence joins TRBV5-1 and TRBJ2-1, with 8 bases identical to TRBD1. The CDR3 is 15 residues long. In germline, CDR1 is SGHRS, CDR2 YFSETQ. J gave up 4 bases and V 3 bases, and 6 bases lay outside the gene matches. The CDR3 here is CASSSGQGLYNEQFF. Written as DNA, the CDR3 is TGCGCCAGCAGCTCCGGACAGGGACTTTACAATGAGCAGTTCTTC.

J is TRBJ1-5 and V is TRBV11-2, with D perhaps TRBD1 (5 bases). The germline gives CDR1 SGHAT, CDR2 FQNNGV. The V end lost 5 bases, the J end lost 2 bases, and 16 bases lay between the germline ends. The CDR3 extends over 16 amino acids. CDR3 amino acids: CASSPVGGVGNQPQHF. The CDR3 nucleotides are TGTGCCAGCAGCCCAGTCGGGGGGGTGGGCAATCAGCCCCAGCATTTT. The complete variable domain, with remaining parts taken from reference TRBV11-2 and TRBJ1-5, reads EAGVAQSPRYKIIEKRQSVAFWCNPISGHATLYWYQQILGQGPKLLIQFQNNGVVDDSQLPKDRFSAERLKGVDSTLKIQPAKLEDSAVYLCASSPVGGVGNQPQHFGDGTRLSIL.

This chain uses TRBV11-3 with TRBJ2-3; D possibly corresponds to TRBD2 (7 bases). CDR3 size: 17 residues. The germline V gene has CDR1 SGHNT and CDR2 YENEEA. Trimming removed 4 bases at V and 0 bases at J, with 17 bases between. CDR3 sequence reads: CASSSYRGAGSTDTQYF. The CDR3 DNA reads as TGTGCCAGCAGCTCATATCGGGGGGCCGGGAGCACAGATACGCAGTATTTT.

This clone turned up a few times. V gene TRBV11-3 combines with J gene TRBJ1-1, with TRBD1 matching 8 bases. The CDR3 spans 14 residues. V lost 4 bases, J lost 4 bases, and 5 bases stayed unmatched. Per germline, CDR1 SGHNT and CDR2 YENEEA. Here the CDR3 DNA reads TGTGCCAGCAGCTACACCACAGGGGGCACTGAAGCTTTCTTT. Encoded protein: CASSYTTGGTEAFF.

The V gene is TRBV11-2, the J gene TRBJ2-1; D perhaps matches TRBD1 (7 bases). The CDR3 extends over 15 amino acids. V dropped 5 bases and J dropped 7 bases, with 18 bases sitting between them. Germline CDR1 and CDR2: SGHAT and FQNNGV. CDR3: CASSLRGRWMNEQFF. The DNA for the CDR3 is TGTGCCAGCAGCCTCAGGGGGAGGTGGATGAATGAGCAGTTCTTC.

The V gene is TRBV10-2, the J gene TRBJ1-5; a weak D match, TRBD1 (6 bases). Per the germline V gene, CDR1 is WSHSY and CDR2 is SAAADI. The V gene lost 6 bases and the J gene lost 0 bases, with 9 bases spanning the gap. This CDR3 has 14 residues. The CDR3 protein is CASSRGNSNQPQHF. The CDR3 DNA reads TGCGCCAGCAGCAGGGGTAATAGCAATCAGCCCCAGCATTTT.

The rearrangement uses TRBV29-1 and TRBJ1-5, with a possible D match to TRBD1 (6 bases). The CDR3 extends over 13 amino acids. CDR1 SQVTM and CDR2 ANQGSEA come from the germline V gene. Trimming shortened V by 7 bases and J by 0 bases, and 10 bases separated the two germline ends. CDR3 DNA: TGCAGCGGACAGGTCAATAGCAATCAGCCCCAGCATTTT. Its protein product is CSGQVNSNQPQHF.

This clone appeared once. The V and J genes are TRBV7-2 and TRBJ2-3, with 8 bases aligning to TRBD2. This CDR3 is built from 16 residues. Unmatched junction bases numbered 9, after V lost 5 bases and J lost 2 bases. Germline loops: CDR1 SGHTA, CDR2 FQGNSA. DNA of the CDR3: TGTGCCAGCAGCCTTAGCGGGGCGATAACCACAGATACGCAGTATTTT. This translates into CASSLSGAITTDTQYF.

The chain couples TRBV7-2 to TRBJ2-1; 16 bases are shared with TRBD2. Trimming at V came to 0 bases and at J to 7 bases, leaving 3 bases not matched to a gene. This CDR3 has 17 amino acids. Germline assignment: CDR1 SGHTA and CDR2 FQGNSA. This chain's CDR3 is CASSLAGTSGRENEQFF. The DNA for the CDR3 is TGTGCCAGCAGCTTAGCCGGGACTAGCGGGAGGGAGAATGAGCAGTTCTTC.

The chain has TRBV6-4 and TRBJ2-3; possibly TRBD2 for D (5 bases). Trimming cost V 7 bases and J 3 bases, with 14 bases left between them. This CDR3 spans 14 amino acids. Germline assignment: CDR1 MRHNA and CDR2 SNTAGT. The CDR3 spells CASKTSPRTDTQYF. CDR3 nucleotides: TGTGCCAGCAAAACTAGTCCCCGGACAGATACGCAGTATTTT.

The chain recombines TRBV2 with TRBJ1-1, with D unclear. The V and J ends lost 4 bases and 3 bases respectively, with 15 bases between them. CDR1 and CDR2 (germline): SNHLY, FYNNEI. The CDR3 contains 15 residues. The DNA for the CDR3 is TGTGCCAGCAGTGGACGACAAGTGGTTTACACTGAAGCTTTCTTT. Translation: CASSGRQVVYTEAFF. The full variable domain, in which reference TRBV2 and TRBJ1-1 provide the parts outside the CDR3, is EPEVTQTPSHQVTQMGQEVILRCVPISNHLYFYWYRQILGQKVEFLVSFYNNEISEKSEIFDDQFSVERPDGSNFTLKIRSTKLEDSAMYFCASSGRQVVYTEAFFGQGTRLTVV.

The chain uses TRBV28 and TRBJ2-1; 9 nucleotides align to TRBD2. V shed 3 bases and J 10 bases; nucleotides not matched to a gene: 10. The CDR3 has 15 residues. Germline CDR1 and CDR2: MDHEN and SYDVKM. CDR3 amino acids: CASSLAQLAGMEQFF. As DNA, the CDR3 is TGTGCCAGCAGTTTGGCGCAGCTAGCGGGAATGGAGCAGTTCTTC.

This clone appeared a single time. The CDR3 region is CASSVDWGGTEAFF. The CDR3 coding sequence is TGTGCCAGCAGCGTAGATTGGGGGGGCACTGAAGCTTTCTTT. The V and J genes are TRBV9 and TRBJ1-1, with D possibly being TRBD1 (5 bases). V was pared by 0 bases and J by 4 bases, with 10 bases between. The CDR3 extends over 14 amino acids. Germline CDR1 SGDLS, CDR2 YYNGEE.

The table lists this clone with a few counts. CDR3 loop: CASSIENIPGQTNYGYTF. CDR3 nucleotide sequence: TGTGCCAGTAGTATAGAAAACATCCCGGGACAGACTAACTATGGCTACACCTTC. J is TRBJ1-2 and V is TRBV19, with 7 bases fitting TRBD1. Germline CDR1 and CDR2: LNHDA and SQIVND (reference sequence). The CDR3 length is 18 residues. V gave up 0 bases and J gave up 0 bases; unmatched junction bases: 10.

This chain connects TRBV4-1 to TRBJ2-3; D may be TRBD1 (5 bases). The CDR3 sequence is 17 residues long. The germline V and J ends were trimmed by 1 base and 2 bases, with 16 bases remaining between them. The V gene's germline CDR1 is MGHRA and CDR2 YSYEKL. CDR3 in DNA: TGCGCCAGCAGCCAAGGTCCCCCAGGGCAATTCACAGATACGCAGTATTTT. Translation gives CASSQGPPGQFTDTQYF.

The table lists this clone with a count of one. The CDR3 reads CASSYLPGTGLDEQYF. Here the CDR3 DNA reads TGTGCCAGCAGTTACCTCCCCGGGACAGGGCTCGACGAGCAGTACTTC. The V call is TRBV6-2 or TRBV6-3, the J call TRBJ2-7; 9 positions agree with TRBD1. Germline CDR1 MNHEY, CDR2 SVGEGT. The CDR3 is made up of 16 amino acids. J lost 5 bases, V lost 2 bases, and 10 bases had no gene match.

As for this clone: Other DNA sequences within the sample encode an identical CDR3. This rearrangement joins TRBV7-9 to TRBJ1-1, with 7 bases matching TRBD1. CDR1 SEHNR and CDR2 FQNEAQ come from the germline V gene (reference sequence). The ends lost 1 base at V and 1 base at J; junction bases unmatched: 0. CDR3 length: 14 residues. This CDR3 is CASSLGQGNTEAFF. The CDR3 nucleotides are TGTGCCAGCAGCTTAGGACAGGGGAACACTGAAGCTTTCTTT.

The chain uses TRBV6-5 and TRBJ2-1, with D possibly matching TRBD2 (5 bases). The germline CDR1 and CDR2 sequences are MNHEY and SVGAGI. The V end was cut by 5 bases, the J end by 6 bases, with 17 bases between. This CDR3 has 15 amino acids. The CDR3 coding sequence is TGTGCCAGCAGTCGAAGTCCTCTAGCAACCAATGAGCAGTTCTTC. This encodes CASSRSPLATNEQFF.

In DNA, the CDR3 is TGTGCCAGCACTCTTTTACAGACCGGGGAGCTGTTTTTT. It codes for CASTLLQTGELFF. The chain has TRBV12-3 or TRBV12-4 and TRBJ2-2; no clear D gene. The CDR3 runs 13 residues. Trimming shortened V by 7 bases and J by 5 bases, and 11 bases separated the two germline ends.

The chain couples TRBV4-3 to TRBJ2-3; a weak D match, TRBD2 (6 bases). V lost 0 bases and J lost 6, with 22 bases in between. CDR1 is LGHNA, CDR2 YSLEER, per germline. This CDR3 region has 18 residues. The CDR3 DNA follows: TGCGCCAGCAGCCAAGACACCCCGGGACCGGGAGTTTTTGATACGCAGTATTTT. Amino acids: CASSQDTPGPGVFDTQYF.

The chain couples TRBV10-1 to TRBJ1-1, with unresolved D. CDR3 length: 13 amino acids. V gave up 3 bases and J gave up 2 bases, with 7 bases separating them. Germline CDR1 and CDR2: WNHNN and SYGVQD (reference sequence). CDR3: CASSDGVNTEAFF. The DNA for the CDR3 is TGCGCCAGCAGTGACGGGGTAAACACTGAAGCTTTCTTT.

In its sample, this clone was seen once. V and J are TRBV5-4 and TRBJ1-2, with D possibly being TRBD1 (6 bases). The V and J ends lost 4 bases and 4 bases respectively, with 14 bases between them. This CDR3 has 14 amino acids. Per germline, CDR1 SGHNT and CDR2 YYREEE (reference sequence). CDR3 nucleotide sequence: TGTGCCAGCAGCCCCGAAAGGGGGGGCTATGGCTACACCTTC. Protein: CASSPERGGYGYTF.

J is TRBJ2-7 and V is TRBV5-1, with 11 bases that match TRBD2. The CDR3 is 18 amino acids. Looked up from germline, CDR1 is SGHRS and CDR2 is YFSETQ. Trimming at V came to 0 bases and at J to 4 bases, leaving 12 bases not matched to a gene. The CDR3 loop is CASSLGPISASGGYEQYF. The CDR3 DNA follows: TGCGCCAGCAGCTTGGGGCCCATTTCGGCTAGCGGGGGGTACGAGCAGTACTTC.

The rearrangement uses TRBV7-8 and TRBJ2-1; 7 bases fit TRBD2. Germline lookup yields CDR1 SGHVS and CDR2 FQNEAQ. This CDR3 has 16 residues. Trimming took 2 bases from V and 5 from J; bases not matched to a gene: 9. The CDR3 sequence is CASSLNAGELHNEQFF. In DNA, the CDR3 is TGTGCCAGCAGCTTAAATGCGGGAGAGCTCCACAATGAGCAGTTCTTC. Filled out from reference TRBV7-8 and TRBJ2-1, the complete variable domain reads GAGVSQSPRYKVAKRGQDVALRCDPISGHVSLFWYQQALGQGPEFLTYFQNEAQLDKSGLPSDRFFAERPEGSVSTLKIQRTQQEDSAVYLCASSLNAGELHNEQFFGPGTRLTVL.

V usage is TRBV30 and J usage is TRBJ2-7; 9 nucleotides line up with TRBD1. The CDR3 extends over 14 amino acids. Germline values: CDR1 GTSNPN, CDR2 SVGIG (reference sequence). The ends lost 2 bases at V and 5 bases at J; junction bases unmatched: 7. The CDR3: CAWSTGQGLNEQYF. The DNA for the CDR3 is TGTGCCTGGAGTACGGGACAGGGATTGAACGAGCAGTACTTC.

CDR3 DNA sequence: TGTGCCAGCAGTGACCCCCGAGGTCTGGGCTACACCTTC. Its protein is CASSDPRGLGYTF. This sequence joins TRBV6-1 and TRBJ1-2; no definite D call. Trimming took 3 bases from V and 8 from J, leaving 13 bases between them. The CDR3 covers 13 residues. CDR1 MNHNS and CDR2 SASEGT come from the germline V gene.

The chain has TRBV6-5 and TRBJ1-2; D perhaps matches TRBD1 (6 bases). The CDR3 consists of 15 residues. From germline, CDR1 is MNHEY and CDR2 SVGAGI. The V end was cut by 4 bases, the J end by 0 bases, with 12 bases between. The CDR3 coding sequence is TGTGCCAGCAGTTCGTCCAGGGGAGCTAACTATGGCTACACCTTC. Encoded protein: CASSSSRGANYGYTF.